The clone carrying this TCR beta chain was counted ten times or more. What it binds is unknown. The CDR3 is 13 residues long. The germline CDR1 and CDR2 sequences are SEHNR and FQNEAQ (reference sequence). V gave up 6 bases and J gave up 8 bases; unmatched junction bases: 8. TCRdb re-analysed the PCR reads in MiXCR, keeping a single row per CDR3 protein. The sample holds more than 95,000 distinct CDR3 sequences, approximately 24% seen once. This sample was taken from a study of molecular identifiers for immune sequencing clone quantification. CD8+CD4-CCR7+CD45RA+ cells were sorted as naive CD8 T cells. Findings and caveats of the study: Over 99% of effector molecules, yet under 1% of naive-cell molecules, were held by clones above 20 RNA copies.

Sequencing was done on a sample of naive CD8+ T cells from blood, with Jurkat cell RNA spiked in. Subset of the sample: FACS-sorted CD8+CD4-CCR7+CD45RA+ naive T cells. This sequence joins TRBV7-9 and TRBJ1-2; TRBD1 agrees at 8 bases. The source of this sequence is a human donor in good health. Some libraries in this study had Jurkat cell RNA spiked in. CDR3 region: CASRKQGDEGYTF. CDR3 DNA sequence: TGTGCCAGCAGAAAACAGGGGGATGAGGGCTACACCTTC. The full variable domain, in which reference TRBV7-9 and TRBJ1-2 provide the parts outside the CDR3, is DTGVSQNPRHKITKRGQNVTFRCDPISEHNRLYWYRQTLGQGPEFLTYFQNEAQLEKSRLLSDRFSAERPKGSFSTLEIQRTEQGDSAMYLCASRKQGDEGYTFGSGTRLTVV.